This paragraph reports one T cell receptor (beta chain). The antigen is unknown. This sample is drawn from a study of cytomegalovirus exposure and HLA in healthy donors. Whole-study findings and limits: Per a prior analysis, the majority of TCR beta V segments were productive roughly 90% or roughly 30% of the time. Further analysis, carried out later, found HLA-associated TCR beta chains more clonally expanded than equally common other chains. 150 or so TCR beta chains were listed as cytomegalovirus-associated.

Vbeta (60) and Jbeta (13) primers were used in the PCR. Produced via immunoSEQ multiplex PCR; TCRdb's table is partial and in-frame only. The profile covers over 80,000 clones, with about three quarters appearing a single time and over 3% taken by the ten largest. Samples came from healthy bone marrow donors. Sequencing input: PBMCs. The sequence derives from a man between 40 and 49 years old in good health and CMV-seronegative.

DNA of the CDR3: TGTGCCAGCAGCCAAGTCCCAGGGGGCGAGAGGTATGGCTACACCTTC. It translates to CASSQVPGGERYGYTF. The chain combines TRBV4-2 with TRBJ1-2, with 8 bases that match TRBD1. The CDR3 is 16 residues long. Germline loops: CDR1 LGHNA, CDR2 YNFKEQ. Losses at the gene ends were 1 base for V and 5 bases for J; bases not matched to a gene: 9.